This T cell receptor (beta chain) was found in a study of T cell responses to AZD1222 COVID-19 vaccine. Study-level results: Regions 160-218 and 743-854 dominated among vaccine-associated CD4 TCRs spanning spike. Regions left unmutated in variants are reportedly the target of nearly half of spike-specific TCRs.

In regard to this clone: Its antigen is unknown.

The repertoire was sequenced with immunoSEQ multiplex PCR; TCRdb's copy has only in-frame clones and lacks some. The sample has some 55,000 clones, about 90% seen once. The sample consisted of peripheral blood, taken on day 0 of AZD1222 vaccination. This clonotype was sampled from an adult in good health.

CDR3 loop: CATSDLDGDYGYTF. The CDR3 nucleotides read TGTGCCACCAGTGATTTGGACGGAGACTATGGCTACACCTTC. This chain connects TRBV24-1 to TRBJ1-2; D ambiguous. There are 14 residues in the CDR3. V lost 0 bases, J lost 3 bases, and 7 bases lay in between. CDR1 and CDR2 from the germline V gene are KGHDR and SFDVKD.